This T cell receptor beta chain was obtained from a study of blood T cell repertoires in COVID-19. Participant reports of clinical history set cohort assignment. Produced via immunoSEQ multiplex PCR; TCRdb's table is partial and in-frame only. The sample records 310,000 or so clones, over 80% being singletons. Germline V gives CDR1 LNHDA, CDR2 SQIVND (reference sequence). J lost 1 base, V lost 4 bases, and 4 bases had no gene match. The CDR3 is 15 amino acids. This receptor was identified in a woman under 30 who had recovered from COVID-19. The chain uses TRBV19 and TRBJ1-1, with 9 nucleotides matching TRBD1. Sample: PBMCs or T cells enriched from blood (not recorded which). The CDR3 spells CASSTPDRGNTEAFF. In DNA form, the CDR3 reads TGTGCCAGTAGTACCCCGGACAGGGGGAACACTGAAGCTTTCTTT. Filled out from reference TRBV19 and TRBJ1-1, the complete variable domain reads DGGITQSPKYLFRKEGQNVTLSCEQNLNHDAMYWYRQDPGQGLRLIYYSQIVNDFQKGDIAEGYSVSREKKESFPLTVTSAQKNPTAFYLCASSTPDRGNTEAFFGQGTRLTVV.